The 31 T cell receptor beta chains presented below share a single source sample, sequenced in a study of shared clonotypes between healthy human individuals. Produced via immunoSEQ multiplex PCR; TCRdb's table is partial and in-frame only. The sample shows around 2,000,000 clones, under 95% of them seen only once. CD45RO-negative CD8 cells positively selected for CCR7 made up the naive population, which excluded terminally differentiated effector memory CD45RA+ cells. Sequencing used naive CD8+ T cells from PBMCs. The source of these receptors is a man aged 18 to 30 in good health. Some clones in this sample may be carry-over from other donors' samples.

About this clone itself: Mismatch with germline at one junction end may stem from a read error. The chain employs TRBV6-6 and TRBJ1-2; 7 nucleotides match TRBD1. The CDR3 loop spans 14 amino acids. Looked up from germline, CDR1 is MNHNY and CDR2 is SVGAGI (reference sequence). The CDR3: CASNYGTEHYGYTF. As DNA, the CDR3 is TGTGCCAGCAATTACGGGACAGAGCACTATGGCTACACCTTC.

The chain couples TRBV5-1 to TRBJ1-1; tentatively, D is TRBD1 (5 bases). The length of the CDR3 is 13 residues. The V end was cut by 7 bases, the J end by 5 bases, with 15 bases between. Germline assignment: CDR1 SGHRS and CDR2 YFSETQ. The CDR3 sequence is CASRGEGSTEAFF. The CDR3 DNA is TGCGCCAGCCGGGGCGAGGGCTCGACTGAAGCTTTCTTT.

This chain joins TRBV28 and TRBJ1-4; D may be TRBD1 (5 bases). The CDR3 has 17 residues. The V end lost 3 bases, the J end lost 6 bases, and 20 bases lay between the germline ends. The germline V gene has CDR1 MDHEN and CDR2 SYDVKM. CDR3 bases: TGTGCCAGCAGTTTTGTAGACCCGGGACTGCTCGATGAAAAACTGTTTTTT. Its protein product is CASSFVDPGLLDEKLFF.

In the case of this clone: Distinct nucleotide sequences in the sample also encode this CDR3. The chain links TRBV5-6 to TRBJ1-1; possible D gene TRBD1, 5 bases. Germline loops: CDR1 SGHDT, CDR2 YYEEEE. Trimming took 0 bases from V and 4 from J, leaving 7 bases between them. This CDR3 region has 13 residues. The CDR3: CASSLGRGTEAFF. The CDR3 region has the DNA TGTGCCAGCAGCTTGGGGAGGGGCACTGAAGCTTTCTTT.

The J gene is TRBJ1-5, the V gene TRBV15; D is perhaps TRBD1 (6 bases). Trimming removed 1 base at V and 5 bases at J, with 24 bases between. The CDR3 is 19 residues long. CDR1 LNHNV and CDR2 YYDKDF come from the germline V gene (reference sequence). The CDR3 DNA follows: TGTGCCACCAGCAGAGGGTTTTTTAATTTTGGCAGGGGAGATCAGCCCCAGCATTTT. Amino acids: CATSRGFFNFGRGDQPQHF.

The chain joins TRBV5-6 to TRBJ2-1; TRBD2 might be the D (6 bases). With 2 bases removed from V and 8 bases from J, the gap between germline ends came to 14 bases. The CDR3 spans 14 residues. Germline CDR1 and CDR2: SGHDT and YYEEEE. Written as DNA, the CDR3 is TGTGCCAGCAGCTTTGGTACTAGCAACCATGAGCAGTTCTTC. Its protein product is CASSFGTSNHEQFF.

J is TRBJ2-6 and V is TRBV5-3; 8 positions match TRBD1. TRBV5-3 counts as an open reading frame of uncertain function. J lost 0 bases, V lost 3 bases, and 5 bases had no gene match. The CDR3 has 17 residues. This CDR3 is CARSSRTGYSGANVLTF. CDR3 coding DNA: TGTGCCAGAAGCTCCAGGACAGGGTACTCTGGGGCCAACGTCCTGACTTTC.

The chain has TRBV29-1 and TRBJ2-2, with D perhaps assigned TRBD1 or TRBD2 (6 bases each). V lost 2 bases and J lost 7, with 14 bases in between. CDR1 SQVTM and CDR2 ANQGSEA come from the germline V gene. This CDR3 spans 14 amino acids. In DNA form, the CDR3 reads TGCAGCGTTGAATTTGGGGGGCTAGTCGGGGAGCTGTTTTTT. As protein: CSVEFGGLVGELFF.

The chain links TRBV9 to TRBJ2-1, with TRBD2 matching 7 bases. V trimming: 0 bases; J trimming: 7 bases; junction bases outside the gene matches: 13. This CDR3 is 17 amino acids long. The V gene's germline CDR1 is SGDLS and CDR2 YYNGEE. This chain's CDR3 is CASSVDPSGERGNEQFF. In DNA form, the CDR3 reads TGTGCCAGCAGCGTAGACCCTAGCGGAGAGAGGGGAAATGAGCAGTTCTTC.

The chain recombines TRBV29-1 with TRBJ1-2, with TRBD1 identical over 7 bases. Looked up from germline, CDR1 is SQVTM and CDR2 is ANQGSEA. The J segment lost 8 bases and the V segment lost 2 bases, leaving 11 bases of the junction unmatched. This CDR3 comprises 14 residues. The CDR3 nucleotides are TGCAGCGTTGAAAGGTGGGGAAGGGGGCAAGGCTACACCTTC. Translating it yields CSVERWGRGQGYTF.

The rearrangement uses TRBV11-2 and TRBJ2-4; 7 nucleotides line up with TRBD1. V lost 5 bases and J lost 7; bases outside the gene matches: 8. CDR1 and CDR2 (germline): SGHAT, FQNNGV. This CDR3 has 14 residues. The CDR3 nucleotides read TGTGCCAGCAGCGTGACAGGGCCGGGGAACATTCAGTACTTC. Amino acid sequence: CASSVTGPGNIQYF.

The V gene is TRBV7-9, the J gene TRBJ2-7, with 7 bases that match TRBD1. CDR1 SEHNR and CDR2 FQNEAQ come from the germline V gene (reference sequence). The J segment lost 0 bases and the V segment lost 5 bases, leaving 10 bases of the junction unmatched. This CDR3 contains 16 residues. The CDR3 reads CASSPRQGLRSYEQYF. DNA of the CDR3: TGTGCCAGCAGCCCGCGACAGGGCCTCCGCTCCTACGAGCAGTACTTC.

This chain connects TRBV4-2 to TRBJ1-4, with TRBD1 identical over 9 bases. The germline gives CDR1 LGHNA, CDR2 YNFKEQ. V lost 3 bases to trimming and J lost 0 bases; unmatched junction nucleotides: 11. The CDR3 has 19 residues. The CDR3 DNA is TGTGCCAGCAGCCAGATCTGGACAGGGGCGGGGGCAACTAATGAAAAACTGTTTTTT. Its protein is CASSQIWTGAGATNEKLFF.

The genes are TRBV29-1 and TRBJ2-7; 7 bases match TRBD2. The CDR3 sequence is 13 residues long. With 7 bases clipped from V and 0 bases from J, the junction kept 6 bases outside the gene matches. Germline V lookup: CDR1 SQVTM, CDR2 ANQGSEA. The CDR3 is CSALGGSSYEQYF. CDR3 in DNA: TGCAGCGCCTTGGGGGGGAGCTCCTACGAGCAGTACTTC.

V is TRBV5-1 and J is TRBJ2-1, with D perhaps matching TRBD1 (6 bases). The CDR3 extends over 17 amino acids. The ends were cut back, 0 bases at V and 3 bases at J, with 16 bases in the middle. Germline assignment: CDR1 SGHRS and CDR2 YFSETQ. The CDR3: CASSLETGTMYYNEQFF. The CDR3 DNA reads TGCGCCAGCAGCTTGGAGACCGGGACAATGTACTACAATGAGCAGTTCTTC.

This chain joins TRBV13 and TRBJ1-1, with TRBD1 as a possible D gene (6 bases). This CDR3 region has 15 residues. Trimming stripped 2 bases from V and 1 base from J, with 11 bases between. The germline gives CDR1 PRHDT, CDR2 FYEKMQ (reference sequence). CDR3 loop: CASSLQGGGNTEAFF. Written as DNA, the CDR3 is TGTGCCAGCAGCTTACAGGGAGGGGGGAACACTGAAGCTTTCTTT.

The count of this clone is one. V gene TRBV7-9 combines with J gene TRBJ1-1, with 9 bases matching TRBD1. CDR3 length: 14 amino acids. Germline-derived CDR1 and CDR2 are SEHNR and FQNEAQ (reference sequence). Trimming at V came to 5 bases and at J to 8 bases, leaving 9 bases not matched to a gene. This CDR3 reads CASSRQGGYKEAFF. CDR3 DNA sequence: TGTGCCAGCAGCCGACAGGGGGGTTACAAGGAAGCTTTCTTT.

The chain couples TRBV2 to TRBJ2-6; TRBD1 aligns across 9 bases. Germline-derived CDR1 and CDR2 are SNHLY and FYNNEI. The CDR3 is made up of 16 amino acids. The ends lost 6 bases at V and 0 bases at J; junction bases unmatched: 3. The CDR3 DNA follows: TGTGCCAGCAGGGGACAGGGCCCCTCTGGGGCCAACGTCCTGACTTTC. Its translation is CASRGQGPSGANVLTF.

This clone came up once. The chain combines TRBV28 with TRBJ2-1; D unresolved. The CDR3 has 17 amino acids. Trimming removed 1 base from V and 6 bases from J, with 19 bases in between. Germline V gives CDR1 MDHEN, CDR2 SYDVKM. The CDR3: CASSLLARVTIPNEQFF. The CDR3 coding sequence is TGTGCCAGCAGTTTATTAGCAAGGGTGACGATACCCAATGAGCAGTTCTTC.

The J gene is TRBJ2-1, the V gene TRBV9, with 8 bases matching TRBD1. The V gene's germline CDR1 is SGDLS and CDR2 YYNGEE. The V and J ends lost 2 bases and 3 bases, in that order; junction bases with no gene match: 4. CDR3 length equals 15 residues. In DNA form, the CDR3 reads TGTGCCAGCAGCGTTGGCAGGGGGCACTACAATGAGCAGTTCTTC. It encodes CASSVGRGHYNEQFF.

V is TRBV7-9 and J is TRBJ2-3; D is undetermined. V lost 4 bases to trimming and J lost 3 bases, with 8 bases between them. The CDR3 consists of 13 residues. CDR1 and CDR2 (germline): SEHNR, FQNEAQ (reference sequence). The CDR3 DNA sequence: TGTGCCAGCAGCTCCCATAGTACAGATACGCAGTATTTT. This codes for CASSSHSTDTQYF.

This clone occurred a few times. The V and J genes are TRBV19 and TRBJ1-3; the D is unclear. The CDR3 loop spans 13 amino acids. Germline CDR1 reads LNHDA; CDR2 reads SQIVND (reference sequence). Trimming removed 7 bases from V and 0 bases from J, with 7 bases in between. The CDR3 coding sequence is TGTGCCAGTACGCCGGCCTCTGGAAACACCATATATTTT. Translated: CASTPASGNTIYF.

This sequence joins TRBV4-3 and TRBJ2-5; tentative D call: TRBD1 (5 bases). The CDR3 runs to 15 residues. The V gene's germline CDR1 is LGHNA and CDR2 YSLEER. Trimming left V 4 bases short and J 4 bases short, with 16 bases between. The CDR3 nucleotides read TGCGCCAGCAGCCCCGATTTTCTTAGGGGAGAGACCCAGTACTTC. Its protein product is CASSPDFLRGETQYF.

The gene calls are TRBV19 and TRBJ1-5, with D hard to call. Trimming pared 3 bases from V and 7 bases from J, leaving 10 bases between. CDR3 length: 13 amino acids. Germline V gene lookup returns CDR1 LNHDA and CDR2 SQIVND (reference sequence). The CDR3 coding sequence is TGTGCCAGTAGTATGATGGAAAGGCAGCCCCAGCATTTT. Translation: CASSMMERQPQHF.

The rearrangement links TRBV13 to TRBJ2-3, with 7 bases identical to TRBD2. The CDR3 has 16 amino acids. V shed 4 bases and J 0 bases; nucleotides not matched to a gene: 7. CDR1 and CDR2 (germline): PRHDT, FYEKMQ (reference sequence). CDR3 coding DNA: TGTGCCAGCAGCTCTCTGGGGGGGAGAAGCACAGATACGCAGTATTTT. Encoded protein: CASSSLGGRSTDTQYF.

V usage is TRBV7-9 and J usage is TRBJ2-1; D ambiguous. Trimming stripped 2 bases from V and 7 bases from J, with 12 bases between. Germline-derived CDR1 and CDR2 are SEHNR and FQNEAQ (reference sequence). CDR3 length: 14 residues. As DNA, the CDR3 is TGTGCCAGCAGCTTACGGAGCGAAGGTAATGAGCAGTTCTTC. Its translation: CASSLRSEGNEQFF.

The chain employs TRBV6-1 and TRBJ2-7; TRBD1 might be the D (7 bases). The CDR3 consists of 13 residues. Germline V CDR1 and CDR2: MNHNS, SASEGT. V lost 6 bases to trimming and J lost 7 bases, with 16 bases between them. The CDR3 DNA is TGTGCCAGCAGGGAACAGGGGAGGCCAGAGCAGTACTTC. Encoded protein: CASREQGRPEQYF.

The chain carries TRBV4-1 and TRBJ2-7, with D hard to call. Germline V CDR1 and CDR2: MGHRA, YSYEKL. V gave up 0 bases and J gave up 0 bases, with 9 bases separating them. The CDR3 covers 15 residues. In DNA form, the CDR3 reads TGCGCCAGCAGCCAAGAGTGGCAGGTCTCCTACGAGCAGTACTTC. This translates into CASSQEWQVSYEQYF.

This chain links TRBV28 with TRBJ1-1, with D unresolved. Trimming removed 6 bases at V and 3 bases at J, with 14 bases between. In germline, CDR1 is MDHEN, CDR2 SYDVKM. The CDR3 runs to 14 residues. The CDR3 coding sequence is TGTGCCAGCAGCTTAAGGGAGTGGTACACTGAAGCTTTCTTT. Translated: CASSLREWYTEAFF.

V and J are TRBV7-6 and TRBJ2-7, with 8 bases fitting TRBD2. The CDR3 has 14 amino acids. With 5 bases clipped from V and 2 bases from J, the junction kept 5 bases outside the gene matches. Germline assignment: CDR1 SGHVS and CDR2 FNYEAQ. The CDR3, as DNA: TGTGCCAGCAGCCCAACTAGCGGCGCCTACGAGCAGTACTTC. Translated, it gives CASSPTSGAYEQYF.

The CDR3 loop reads CATQGGGANVLTF. CDR3 nucleotide sequence: TGTGCCACGCAGGGTGGTGGGGCCAACGTCCTGACTTTC. This chain connects TRBV28 to TRBJ2-6, with D possibly matching TRBD1 (5 bases). Germline V gene lookup returns CDR1 MDHEN and CDR2 SYDVKM. Trimming shortened V by 10 bases and J by 3 bases, and 10 bases separated the two germline ends. The CDR3 runs to 13 residues.